This T cell receptor (beta chain) was observed in a study of blood T cell repertoires in COVID-19. Study summary: PBMCs, B-cell-depleted T cells, or T cells provided the cDNA or gDNA that made up the material.

How the authors handled the data: Amplification from reference gene primers served as the basis for estimated nucleated cell counts. TCRdb keeps only in-frame clones here, not all; method: immunoSEQ multiplex PCR. D and trimming were read from the DNA, whereas the V and J calls and clone size are those reported in that table. The sample includes roughly 48,000 clones, 83% of them seen just once. CDR1 and CDR2 (germline): SEHNR, FQNEAQ (reference sequence). This CDR3 spans 15 amino acids. The V and J ends lost 3 bases and 5 bases, in that order; junction bases with no gene match: 6. V and J are TRBV7-9 and TRBJ2-1, with 8 bases that match TRBD2. Source material: peripheral blood. This receptor was obtained from a human donor in a cohort sampled during active COVID-19. The CDR3 loop reads CASSLSGGQNNEQFF. CDR3 in DNA: TGTGCCAGCAGCTTGAGCGGGGGACAAAACAATGAGCAGTTCTTC.